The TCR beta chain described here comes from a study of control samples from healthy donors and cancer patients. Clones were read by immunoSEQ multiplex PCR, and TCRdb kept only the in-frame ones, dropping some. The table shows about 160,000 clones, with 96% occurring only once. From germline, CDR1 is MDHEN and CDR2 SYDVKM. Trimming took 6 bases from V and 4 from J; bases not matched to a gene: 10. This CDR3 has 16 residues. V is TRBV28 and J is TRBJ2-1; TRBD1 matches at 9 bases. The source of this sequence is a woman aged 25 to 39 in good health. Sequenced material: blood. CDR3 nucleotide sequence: TGTGCCAGCAGCCCCTCAGGACAGGGGCGATACAATGAGCAGTTCTTC. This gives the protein CASSPSGQGRYNEQFF.